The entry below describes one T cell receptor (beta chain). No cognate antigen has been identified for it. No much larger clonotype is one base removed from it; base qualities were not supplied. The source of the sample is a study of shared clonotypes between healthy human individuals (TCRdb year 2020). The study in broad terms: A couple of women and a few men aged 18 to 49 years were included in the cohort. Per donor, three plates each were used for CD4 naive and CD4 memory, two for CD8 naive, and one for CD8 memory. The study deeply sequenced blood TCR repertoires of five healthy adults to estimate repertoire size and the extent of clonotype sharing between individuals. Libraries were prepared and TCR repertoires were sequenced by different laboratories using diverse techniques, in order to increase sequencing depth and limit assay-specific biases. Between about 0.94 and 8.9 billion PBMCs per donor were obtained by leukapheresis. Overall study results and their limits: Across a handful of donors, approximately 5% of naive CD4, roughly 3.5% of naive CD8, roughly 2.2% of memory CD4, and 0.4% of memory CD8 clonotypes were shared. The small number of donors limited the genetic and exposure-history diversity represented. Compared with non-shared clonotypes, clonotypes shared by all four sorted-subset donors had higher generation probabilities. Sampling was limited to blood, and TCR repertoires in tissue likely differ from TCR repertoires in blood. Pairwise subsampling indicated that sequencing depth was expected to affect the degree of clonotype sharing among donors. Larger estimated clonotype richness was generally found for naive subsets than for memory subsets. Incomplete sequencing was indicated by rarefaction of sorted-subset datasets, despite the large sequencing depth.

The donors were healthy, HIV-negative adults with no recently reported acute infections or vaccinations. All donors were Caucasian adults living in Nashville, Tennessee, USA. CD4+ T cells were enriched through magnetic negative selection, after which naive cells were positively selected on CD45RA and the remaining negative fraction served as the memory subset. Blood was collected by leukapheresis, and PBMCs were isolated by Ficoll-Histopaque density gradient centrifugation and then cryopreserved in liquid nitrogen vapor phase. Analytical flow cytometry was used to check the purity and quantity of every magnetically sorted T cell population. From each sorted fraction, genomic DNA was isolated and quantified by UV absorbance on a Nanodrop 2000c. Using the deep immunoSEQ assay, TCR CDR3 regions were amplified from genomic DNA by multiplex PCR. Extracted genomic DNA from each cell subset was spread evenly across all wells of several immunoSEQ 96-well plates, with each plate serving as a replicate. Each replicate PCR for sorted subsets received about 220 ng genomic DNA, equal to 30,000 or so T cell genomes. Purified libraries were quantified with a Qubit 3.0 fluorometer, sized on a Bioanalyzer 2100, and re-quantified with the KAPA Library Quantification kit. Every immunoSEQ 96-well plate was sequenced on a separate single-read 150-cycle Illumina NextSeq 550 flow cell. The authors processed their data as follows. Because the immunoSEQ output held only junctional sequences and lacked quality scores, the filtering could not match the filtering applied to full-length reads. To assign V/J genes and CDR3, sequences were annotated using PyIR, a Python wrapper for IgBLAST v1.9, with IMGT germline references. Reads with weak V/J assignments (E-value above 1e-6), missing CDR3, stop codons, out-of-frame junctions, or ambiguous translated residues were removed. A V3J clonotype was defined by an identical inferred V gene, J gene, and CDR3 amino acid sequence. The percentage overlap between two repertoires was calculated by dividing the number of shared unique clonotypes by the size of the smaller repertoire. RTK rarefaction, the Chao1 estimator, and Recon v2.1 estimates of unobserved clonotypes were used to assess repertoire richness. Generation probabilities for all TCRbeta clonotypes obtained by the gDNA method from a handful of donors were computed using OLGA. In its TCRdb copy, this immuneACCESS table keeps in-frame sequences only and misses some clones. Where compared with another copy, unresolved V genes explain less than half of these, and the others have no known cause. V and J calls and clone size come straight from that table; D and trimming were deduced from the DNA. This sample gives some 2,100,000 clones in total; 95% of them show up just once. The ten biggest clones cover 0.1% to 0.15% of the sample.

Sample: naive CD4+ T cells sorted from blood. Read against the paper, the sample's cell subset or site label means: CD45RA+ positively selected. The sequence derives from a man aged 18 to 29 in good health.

The CDR3 amino acid sequence is: CASSYSGQGGKTQYF. The DNA sequence is TGTGCCAGCAGTTACAGTGGACAGGGAGGGAAGACCCAGTACTTC. The chain was built from TRBV6-5 and TRBJ2-5; TRBD1 is possibly the D segment (8 matching bases). Trimming costs V 2 bases and J 6 bases, and their ends lie 16 bases apart. CDR3 length: 15 amino acids, cysteine to phenylalanine. CDR3 DNA only is kept here, 45 bases in frame from base 1. Per the germline V gene, MNHEY is the CDR1 and SVGAGI is the CDR2.